The clone carrying this TCR beta chain was recorded a few times. Its target is not known. Clones were read by immunoSEQ multiplex PCR, and TCRdb kept only the in-frame ones, dropping some. This table holds tens of thousands of clones, 70% to 75% found once. This entry belongs to a study of vaccination effects on CD4 cells after COVID-19. Overall study context: Participants were given two doses of BNT162b2 or mRNA-1273 vaccine. General study findings and limits: Clones of infection and vaccine origin contracted markedly late after vaccination.

The ends were cut back, 0 bases at V and 5 bases at J, with 11 bases in the middle. The germline gives CDR1 LGHNA, CDR2 YNFKEQ. This CDR3 is built from 15 residues. Antigen-specific CD4+ T cell clonotypes were called by their expansion after viral peptide-pool culture in ViraFEST. Investigators separated out CD4+ T cells once approximately 9 days of culture had passed. Sequenced here: CD4+ T cells from PBMCs cultured with HCoV-229E spike peptides, sampled before COVID-19 vaccination. The V call is TRBV4-2, the J call TRBJ1-5; D is uncertain. The clonotype was recovered from a human donor who received a COVID-19 vaccine. The CDR3 DNA follows: TGTGCCAGCAGCCAAGATCAAGGTCGGGATCAGCCCCAGCATTTT. Residues: CASSQDQGRDQPQHF.